Following are 24 T cell receptor beta chains from one sample sequenced in a study of vaccination and CD4 T cells after COVID-19. Treatment noted: 10-day PBMC culture with coronavirus spike peptide pools or control peptides (ViraFEST assay). Sequencing of DNA taken from cultured CD4+ T cells relied on the Oncomine TCR Beta short-read assay. TCRdb processed the PCR reads anew with MiXCR; each CDR3 protein has one entry. The sample records 20,000 to 30,000 distinct CDR3 sequences, around 66% being singletons. For these receptors, no antigen is known. What was sequenced was CD4+ T cells from blood, cultured in vitro. The receptors come from a human donor who had recovered from COVID-19.

This clonotype was observed a few times. The CDR3 reads CASSATGPSLRPQHF. The CDR3 DNA reads TGTGCCAGCAGCGCGACGGGACCCAGTTTAAGGCCCCAGCATTTT. J is TRBJ1-5 and V is TRBV2, with TRBD1 as a possible D gene (5 bases). CDR1 and CDR2 (germline): SNHLY, FYNNEI. The CDR3 consists of 15 residues. Trimming removed 6 bases at V and 9 bases at J, with 21 bases between.

The V gene is TRBV19, the J gene TRBJ1-1; D gene uncertain. This CDR3 region has 16 residues. V was cut by 3 bases and J by 5 bases, with 19 bases left in between. Germline V gene sequence: CDR1 LNHDA, CDR2 SQIVND (reference sequence). This chain's CDR3 is CASSIMGSRGWTEAFF. DNA of the CDR3: TGTGCCAGTAGTATTATGGGCTCCCGAGGGTGGACTGAAGCTTTCTTT.

The table lists this clonotype with a few counts. The chain has TRBV27 and TRBJ1-6, with 7 positions matching TRBD1. The CDR3 is made up of 15 amino acids. After removal of 5 bases from V and 11 bases from J, the junction contained 12 bases not matched to a gene. The germline gives CDR1 MNHEY, CDR2 SMNVEV (reference sequence). The CDR3 protein is CASSQYTGAEAPLHF. CDR3 DNA sequence: TGTGCCAGCAGTCAATACACAGGGGCGGAGGCACCCCTCCACTTT.

This clonotype has just a few counts. The chain links TRBV6-2 or TRBV6-3 to TRBJ1-5; no firm D call. Trimming took off 3 bases at V and 0 bases at J, with 12 bases between the two ends. This CDR3 has 16 amino acids. The germline gives CDR1 MNHEY, CDR2 SVGEGT. The DNA for the CDR3 is TGTGCCAGCAGTTATGCCAGAGCCTATAGCAATCAGCCCCAGCATTTT. As protein: CASSYARAYSNQPQHF.

The chain carries TRBV5-1 and TRBJ1-1; D is unresolved. The V gene's germline CDR1 is SGHRS and CDR2 YFSETQ. The ends were cut back, 2 bases at V and 4 bases at J, with 15 bases in the middle. The length of the CDR3 is 15 residues. Here the CDR3 reads CASSFGVLALTEAFF. CDR3 nucleotides: TGCGCCAGCAGCTTTGGGGTATTGGCCCTCACTGAAGCTTTCTTT. The full variable domain, with the rest looked up from reference TRBV5-1 and TRBJ1-1, is KAGVTQTPRYLIKTRGQQVTLSCSPISGHRSVSWYQQTPGQGLQFLFEYFSETQRNKGNFPGRFSGRQFSNSRSEMNVSTLELGDSALYLCASSFGVLALTEAFFGQGTRLTVV.

The chain recombines TRBV7-2 with TRBJ2-7, with TRBD2 identical over 9 bases. Germline loops: CDR1 SGHTA, CDR2 FQGNSA. CDR3 size: 15 residues. V lost 5 bases to trimming and J lost 1 base; unmatched junction nucleotides: 6. The CDR3 loop is CASSPRGGGSYEQYF. The CDR3 region has the DNA TGTGCCAGCAGCCCGCGCGGGGGGGGATCCTACGAGCAGTACTTC.

CDR3 DNA: TGTGCCAGCAGACGACGCCCGGGGCAGCACACCGCCGAAGCTTTCTTT. Translating gives CASRRRPGQHTAEAFF. The gene calls are TRBV6-1 and TRBJ1-1, with D possibly matching TRBD1 (5 bases). The V end lost 6 bases, the J end lost 8 bases, and 25 bases lay between the germline ends. The CDR3 is made up of 16 amino acids. CDR1 and CDR2 from the germline V gene are MNHNS and SASEGT.

The chain has TRBV30 and TRBJ2-1; 12 bases are a match to TRBD2. CDR3 length: 18 residues. After removal of 4 bases from V and 12 bases from J, the junction contained 22 bases not matched to a gene. Germline CDR1 is GTSNPN and CDR2 is SVGIG (reference sequence). CDR3 region: CAWTGLAGPPTTRRGQFF. DNA of the CDR3: TGTGCCTGGACTGGACTAGCGGGACCCCCCACCACTCGCAGAGGGCAGTTCTTC.

The rearrangement links TRBV9 to TRBJ1-1; D call uncertain. Trimming stripped 2 bases from V and 3 bases from J, with 8 bases between. The germline V gene encodes CDR1 SGDLS and CDR2 YYNGEE. There are 13 residues in the CDR3. The CDR3, as DNA: TGTGCCAGCAGCGTTGGAGGATACACTGAAGCTTTCTTT. This codes for CASSVGGYTEAFF.

The CDR3 bases are TGTGCCAGCAGCCGCACCATTGGGGAATCACCCCTCCACTTT. Amino acid sequence: CASSRTIGESPLHF. The chain links TRBV12-3 or TRBV12-4 to TRBJ1-6, with D uncertain. Deletions cut 6 bases from V and 10 bases from J, with 16 bases between. The CDR3 runs 14 residues.

In this sample, this clonotype turned up a few times. The chain recombines TRBV6-1 with TRBJ1-6; TRBD1 aligns across 7 bases. Germline lookup yields CDR1 MNHNS and CDR2 SASEGT. The CDR3 contains 15 residues. V lost 7 bases, J lost 10 bases, and 13 bases stayed unmatched. As DNA, the CDR3 is TGTGCCAGCATCCTTCTTGGGACAGCAAGGTCACCCCTCCACTTT. Amino acids: CASILLGTARSPLHF.

This chain joins TRBV27 and TRBJ1-5; 8 nucleotides line up with TRBD1. CDR3 length: 14 residues. The V gene end was trimmed by 5 bases and the J gene end by 4 bases; junction bases not matched to a gene: 4. In germline, CDR1 is MNHEY, CDR2 SMNVEV (reference sequence). The CDR3: CASSKRDRNQPQHF. The CDR3 DNA reads as TGTGCCAGCAGTAAACGGGACAGGAATCAGCCCCAGCATTTT.

This chain joins TRBV7-9 and TRBJ2-5, with 7 bases that match TRBD1. CDR1 SEHNR and CDR2 FQNEAQ come from the germline V gene (reference sequence). The CDR3 sequence is 18 residues long. The trim removed 4 bases at V and 0 bases at J, leaving 14 bases unmatched. CDR3 loop: CASSSPTGKTGYQETQYF. DNA for the CDR3: TGTGCCAGCAGCTCTCCCACAGGAAAGACAGGGTACCAAGAGACCCAGTACTTC.

V gene TRBV20-1 combines with J gene TRBJ2-1; either TRBD1 or TRBD2 may supply D (5 bases each). Trimming shortened V by 4 bases and J by 0 bases, and 10 bases separated the two germline ends. CDR1 is DFQATT, CDR2 SNEGSKA, per germline (reference sequence). The CDR3 is 14 amino acids. The CDR3 DNA sequence: TGCAGTGCTAAGGGACCCAGCTCCTACAATGAGCAGTTCTTC. Translated, it gives CSAKGPSSYNEQFF.

The chain carries TRBV5-1 and TRBJ1-3, with D hard to call. Trimming left V 0 bases short and J 0 bases short, with 10 bases between. Per the germline V gene, CDR1 is SGHRS and CDR2 is YFSETQ. The CDR3 is 16 amino acids. CDR3: CASSLGLMLSGNTIYF. CDR3 DNA: TGCGCCAGCAGCTTGGGTTTAATGCTCTCTGGAAACACCATATATTTT.

Concerning this clonotype itself: At one of its ends the junction is not consistent with the germline gene, which may arise from a read error. CDR3 sequence: CASSRVRLAGGLSYEQYF. In DNA form, the CDR3 reads TGCGCCAGCAGCCGGGTTAGACTAGCGGGAGGGCTGTCCTACGAGCAGTACTTC. This chain connects TRBV2 to TRBJ2-7; 14 nucleotides match TRBD2. CDR3 size: 18 residues. Per the germline V gene, CDR1 is SNHLY and CDR2 is FYNNEI.

This chain connects TRBV6-1 to TRBJ1-5; tentatively, D is TRBD1 (5 bases). CDR3 length: 13 residues. Germline CDR1 reads MNHNS; CDR2 reads SASEGT. Trimming stripped 6 bases from V and 7 bases from J, with 13 bases between. CDR3: CASRPGLGQPQHF. The CDR3 bases are TGTGCCAGCAGGCCGGGGCTGGGGCAGCCCCAGCATTTT.

This clonotype was seen once. The genes are TRBV4-2 and TRBJ2-1; TRBD2 aligns across 8 bases. With V trimmed by 0 bases and J by 8 bases, 6 bases remained unmatched. The length of the CDR3 is 15 residues. Germline assignment: CDR1 LGHNA and CDR2 YNFKEQ. CDR3 in amino acids: CASSQEGLDFDEQFF. In nucleotides, the CDR3 is TGTGCCAGCAGCCAAGAGGGACTAGACTTCGATGAGCAGTTCTTC.

This sequence joins TRBV29-1 and TRBJ2-1, with 10 bases matching TRBD2. Germline-derived CDR1 and CDR2 are SQVTM and ANQGSEA. Unmatched junction bases numbered 10, after V lost 4 bases and J lost 4 bases. This CDR3 is built from 16 residues. In DNA form, the CDR3 reads TGCAGCGTTGCTGGGGGATCTAGCGGGAGTTACAATGAGCAGTTCTTC. This codes for CSVAGGSSGSYNEQFF.

The chain links TRBV20-1 to TRBJ1-6; 9 bases agree with TRBD1. This CDR3 is built from 15 residues. CDR1 DFQATT and CDR2 SNEGSKA come from the germline V gene (reference sequence). J was trimmed by 9 bases and V by 0 bases; bases with no gene match: 6. The CDR3 nucleotides read TGCAGTGCTAGAGAACCCGGGACAGGGTTTTCACCCCTCCACTTT. This sequence encodes CSAREPGTGFSPLHF.

The chain employs TRBV4-3 and TRBJ1-6, with 8 bases that match TRBD1. The length of the CDR3 is 14 residues. Germline CDR1 LGHNA, CDR2 YSLEER. Unmatched junction bases numbered 4, after V lost 5 bases and J lost 7 bases. As DNA, the CDR3 is TGCGCCAGCAGCGGAGACAGGGGCAATTCACCCCTCCACTTT. Protein product: CASSGDRGNSPLHF.

The V and J genes are TRBV27 and TRBJ1-1; D is undetermined. The germline V gene encodes CDR1 MNHEY and CDR2 SMNVEV (reference sequence). Trimming took off 3 bases at V and 6 bases at J, with 8 bases between the two ends. This CDR3 is built from 12 residues. CDR3 loop: CASSLRGAEAFF. The CDR3, as DNA: TGTGCCAGCAGTTTGCGAGGCGCTGAAGCTTTCTTT.

The rearrangement links TRBV19 to TRBJ1-1; D perhaps matches TRBD1 (6 bases). The germline V gene encodes CDR1 LNHDA and CDR2 SQIVND (reference sequence). CDR3 length: 13 residues. The V gene lost 4 bases and the J gene lost 5 bases, with 11 bases spanning the gap. The CDR3 bases are TGTGCCAGTAGTAAGAGGGGGGGGACTGAAGCTTTCTTT. It translates to CASSKRGGTEAFF.

V is TRBV20-1 and J is TRBJ2-5; 7 bases line up with TRBD1. The junction had 4 bases not matched to a gene; V was cut back by 5 bases and J by 1 base. The CDR3 has 13 amino acids. Germline V gene data show CDR1 as DFQATT and CDR2 as SNEGSKA (reference sequence). CDR3 region: CSADGTAQETQYF. In DNA form, the CDR3 reads TGCAGTGCTGACGGGACAGCCCAAGAGACCCAGTACTTC.